This TCR beta chain was sequenced in a study of cytomegalovirus exposure and HLA in healthy donors. Study-level information: A prior analysis found fewer than 120 million unique TCR beta sequences from some 200 million T cells.

This CDR3 has 16 residues. Per germline, CDR1 SGHAT and CDR2 FQNNGV. Trimming took off 4 bases at V and 1 base at J, with 17 bases between the two ends. PCR primers comprised 60 Vbeta and 13 Jbeta primers. The assay was immunoSEQ multiplex PCR, and TCRdb's table has in-frame clones only and misses some. Of about 170,000 clones in the sample, around four fifths were seen once. Study-wide findings and caveats: Most TCR beta V segments were productive about 90% or about 30% of the time in an earlier analysis.

About this clone: Its antigen is not known.

The rearrangement links TRBV11-2 to TRBJ2-7, with a possible D match to TRBD2 (5 bases). This TCR came from a woman younger than 30 in good health and CMV-seronegative. The sample taken for sequencing was PBMCs. CDR3 amino acids: CASSSTVGVLSYEQYF. Written as DNA, the CDR3 is TGTGCCAGCAGCTCAACAGTCGGGGTCCTTTCCTACGAGCAGTACTTC.